A selection of T cell receptor beta chains follows, all from one sample in a study of blood T cells in healthy people across ages. TCRdb independently ran MiXCR on the 5' RACE reads; one entry per CDR3 protein. The table has under 2,000,000 distinct CDR3 sequences, around 50% seen once. The source material was blood. All receptors derive from a woman in her thirties or forties in good health. Each CDR3 is given with its conserved first and last residue. The D gene is left open where the match is weak. Size values are once, few and many counts, or a class for expanded clones, and some rows have none.

abundance | j_gene | len | d_gene | v_gene | CDR3nt | CDR3aa
NA | TRBJ1-4 | 15 | NA | TRBV28 | TGTGCCAGCAGTGGGGGTGGCGGGCATCTTGAAAAACTGTTTTTT | CASSGGGGHLEKLFF
NA | TRBJ2-2 | 15 | TRBD1 | TRBV6-6 | TGTGCCAGCAGTTCAACTGACAGGGCGTACGGGGAGCTGTTTTTT | CASSSTDRAYGELFF
NA | TRBJ2-7 | 15 | NA | TRBV11-2 | TGTGCCAGCAGCTTTGGGCTGACCCGGGGGTACGAGCAGTACTTC | CASSFGLTRGYEQYF
NA | TRBJ2-1 | 16 | TRBD1 | TRBV9 | TGTACCAGCAGCCCCGAGACAGGGGGCTCCTACAATGAGCAGTTCTTC | CTSSPETGGSYNEQFF
NA | TRBJ2-6 | 18 | NA | TRBV19 | TGTGCCAGTAGTAAAAGTCCCCCTCCTAACTCTGGGGCCAACGTCCTGACTTTC | CASSKSPPPNSGANVLTF
NA | TRBJ1-2 | 19 | NA | TRBV7-6 | TGTGCCAGCAGCCCCCGAACCCGGACAGAACCGATCACCGGTGATGGCTACACCTTC | CASSPRTRTEPITGDGYTF
few | TRBJ2-1 | 16 | TRBD2 | TRBV7-2 | TGTGCCAGCAGCCCCCGAAGCGGGGGGGCTCGAAATGAGCAGTTCTTC | CASSPRSGGARNEQFF
NA | TRBJ2-3 | 17 | TRBD1 | TRBV29-1 | TGCAGCGTGGCCGGGACAGGGTTCTCTCTTGGCACAGATACGCAGTATTTT | CSVAGTGFSLGTDTQYF
NA | TRBJ2-1 | 14 | TRBD1 | TRBV7-2 | TGTGCCAGCAGTTCGGGACAGGGAGTTGAGACCCAGTTCTTC | CASSSGQGVETQFF
few | TRBJ2-7 | 15 | NA | TRBV7-2 | TGTGCCAGCAGCTTAGTTCAGGGAAGGGTGTTGGAGCAGTACTTC | CASSLVQGRVLEQYF
NA | TRBJ1-1 | 15 | NA | TRBV12-3/TRBV12-4 | TGTGCCAGCAGTTCAGCCCGAACGCCGAACACTGAAGCTTTCTTT | CASSSARTPNTEAFF
NA | TRBJ2-7 | 16 | TRBD1 | TRBV5-5 | TGTGCCAGCAGCTTCTTTTCGGACAGGTCCCTCTACGAGCAGTACTTC | CASSFFSDRSLYEQYF
many | TRBJ2-7 | 13 | TRBD2 | TRBV28 | TGTGCCAGCAGTTTTGGGACTACCTACGAGCAGTACTTC | CASSFGTTYEQYF
many | TRBJ2-5 | 14 | TRBD2 | TRBV7-2 | TGTGCCAGCAGCCTAGCGGGGCGCAGGGAGACCCAGTACTTC | CASSLAGRRETQYF